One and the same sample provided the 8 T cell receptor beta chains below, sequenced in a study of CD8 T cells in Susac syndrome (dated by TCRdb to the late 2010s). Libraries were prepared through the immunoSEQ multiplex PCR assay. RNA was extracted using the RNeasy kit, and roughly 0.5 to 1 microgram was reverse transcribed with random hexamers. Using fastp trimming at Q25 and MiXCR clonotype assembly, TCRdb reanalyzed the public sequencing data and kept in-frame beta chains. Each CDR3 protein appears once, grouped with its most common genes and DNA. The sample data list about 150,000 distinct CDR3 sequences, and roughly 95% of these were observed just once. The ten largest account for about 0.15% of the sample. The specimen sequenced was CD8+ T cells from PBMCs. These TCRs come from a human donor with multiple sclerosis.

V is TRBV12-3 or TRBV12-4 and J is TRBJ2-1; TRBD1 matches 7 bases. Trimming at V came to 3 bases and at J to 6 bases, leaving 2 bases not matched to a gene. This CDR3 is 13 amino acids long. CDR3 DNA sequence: TGTGCCAGCAGTTTTCAGGGGGTCAATGAGCAGTTCTTC. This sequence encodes CASSFQGVNEQFF.

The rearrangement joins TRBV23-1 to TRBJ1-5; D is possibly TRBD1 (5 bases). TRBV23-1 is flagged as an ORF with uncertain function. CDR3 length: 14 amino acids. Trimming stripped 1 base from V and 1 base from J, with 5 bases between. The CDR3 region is CASSQWDSNQPQHF. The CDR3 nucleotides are TGCGCCAGCAGTCAATGGGACAGCAATCAGCCCCAGCATTTT.

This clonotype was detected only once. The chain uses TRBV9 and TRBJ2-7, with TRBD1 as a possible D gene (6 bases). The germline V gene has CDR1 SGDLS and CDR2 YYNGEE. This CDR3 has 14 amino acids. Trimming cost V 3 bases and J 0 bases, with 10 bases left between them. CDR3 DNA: TGTGCCAGCAGCGCACGGGACAACTCCTACGAGCAGTACTTC. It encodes CASSARDNSYEQYF.

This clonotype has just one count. The DNA for the CDR3 is TGTGCCAGCGCTATGGGGCTAGCGGGGGTGAGCTCCTACAATGAGCAGTTCTTC. Amino acid sequence: CASAMGLAGVSSYNEQFF. The chain couples TRBV2 to TRBJ2-1, with 10 bases identical to TRBD2. The germline gives CDR1 SNHLY, CDR2 FYNNEI. This CDR3 has 18 residues. V lost 8 bases, J lost 0 bases, and 13 bases stayed unmatched.

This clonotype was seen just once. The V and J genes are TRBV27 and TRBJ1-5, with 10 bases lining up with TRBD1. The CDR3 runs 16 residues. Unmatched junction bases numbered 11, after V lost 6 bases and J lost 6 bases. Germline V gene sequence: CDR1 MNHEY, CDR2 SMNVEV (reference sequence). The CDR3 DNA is TGTGCCAGCAGCAAGACAGGGGGCAGGTTCAGTCAGCCCCAGCATTTT. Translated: CASSKTGGRFSQPQHF.

The CDR3 DNA is TGCGCCAGCAGCGAACCAAACTGGGGCGGGCCCCAGCATTTT. Its protein is CASSEPNWGGPQHF. The V and J genes are TRBV23-1 and TRBJ1-5, with D possibly matching TRBD1 (5 bases). TRBV23-1 is designated an ORF whose function remains uncertain. Trimming took 6 bases from V and 9 from J, leaving 18 bases between them. The CDR3 length is 14 residues.

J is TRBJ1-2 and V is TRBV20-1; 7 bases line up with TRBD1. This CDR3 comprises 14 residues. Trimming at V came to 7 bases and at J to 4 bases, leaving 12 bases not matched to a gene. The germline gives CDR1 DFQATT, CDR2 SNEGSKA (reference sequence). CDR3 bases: TGCAGTGTCGGACCCGGGACAGCGGGCTATGGCTACACCTTC. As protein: CSVGPGTAGYGYTF.

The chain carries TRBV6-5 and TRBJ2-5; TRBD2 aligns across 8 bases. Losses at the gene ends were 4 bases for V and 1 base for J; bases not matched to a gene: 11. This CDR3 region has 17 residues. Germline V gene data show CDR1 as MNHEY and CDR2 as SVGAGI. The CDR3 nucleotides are TGTGCCAGCAGTTCCTCCCCGCGGGGGGCCGCCCAAGAGACCCAGTACTTC. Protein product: CASSSSPRGAAQETQYF.